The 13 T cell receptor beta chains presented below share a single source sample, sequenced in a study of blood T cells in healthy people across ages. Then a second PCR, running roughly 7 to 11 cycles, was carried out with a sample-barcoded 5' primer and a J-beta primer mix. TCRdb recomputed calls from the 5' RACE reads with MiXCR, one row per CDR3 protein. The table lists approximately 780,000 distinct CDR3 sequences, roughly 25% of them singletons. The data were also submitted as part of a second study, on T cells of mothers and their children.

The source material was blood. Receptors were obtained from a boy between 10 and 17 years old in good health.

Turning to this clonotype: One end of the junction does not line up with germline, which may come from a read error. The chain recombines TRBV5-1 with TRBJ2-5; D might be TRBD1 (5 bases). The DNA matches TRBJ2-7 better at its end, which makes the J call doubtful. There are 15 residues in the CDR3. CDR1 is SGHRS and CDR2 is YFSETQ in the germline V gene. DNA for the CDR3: TGCGCCGGCAGCCCAGGGTACCCACACTCCTACGAGCAGTACTTC. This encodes CAGSPGYPHSYEQYF.

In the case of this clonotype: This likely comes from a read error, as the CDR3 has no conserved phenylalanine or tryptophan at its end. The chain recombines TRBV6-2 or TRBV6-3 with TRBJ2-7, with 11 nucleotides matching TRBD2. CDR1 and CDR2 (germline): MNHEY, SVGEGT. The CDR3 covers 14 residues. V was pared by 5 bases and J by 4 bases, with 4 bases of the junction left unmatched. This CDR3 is CASSVGLAVYEQYS. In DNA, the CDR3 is TGTGCCAGCAGTGTGGGACTAGCGGTTTACGAGCAGTACTCC.

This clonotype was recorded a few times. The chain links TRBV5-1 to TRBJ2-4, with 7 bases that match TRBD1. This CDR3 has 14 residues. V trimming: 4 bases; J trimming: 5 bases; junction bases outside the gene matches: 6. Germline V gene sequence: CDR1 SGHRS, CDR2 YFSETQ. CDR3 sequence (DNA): TGCGCCAGCAGCCTCGAGGGGGCGGAAAACATTCAGTACTTC. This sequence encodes CASSLEGAENIQYF.

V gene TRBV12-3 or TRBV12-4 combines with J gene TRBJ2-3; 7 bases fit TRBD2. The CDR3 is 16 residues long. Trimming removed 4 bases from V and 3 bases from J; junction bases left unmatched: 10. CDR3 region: CASSYGSGARTDTQYF. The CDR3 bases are TGTGCCAGCAGTTACGGGAGCGGGGCTCGTACAGATACGCAGTATTTT.

CDR3: CASSILGWSDTQYF. The CDR3 DNA follows: TGTGCCAGTAGTATTCTCGGGTGGTCGGATACGCAGTATTTT. The rearrangement joins TRBV19 to TRBJ2-3; D remains ambiguous. This CDR3 has 14 amino acids. Germline V gene sequence: CDR1 LNHDA, CDR2 SQIVND (reference sequence). The V gene lost 3 bases and the J gene lost 6 bases, with 13 bases spanning the gap.

CDR3 nucleotide sequence: TGCGCCAGCAGCTTGTCGGGACGGAGCACAGATACGCAGTATTTT. Translated, it gives CASSLSGRSTDTQYF. V usage is TRBV5-1 and J usage is TRBJ2-3, with D perhaps TRBD1 or TRBD2 (5 bases each). The germline V gene has CDR1 SGHRS and CDR2 YFSETQ. The CDR3 runs 15 residues. V shed 1 base and J shed 0 bases, with 9 bases lying between them.

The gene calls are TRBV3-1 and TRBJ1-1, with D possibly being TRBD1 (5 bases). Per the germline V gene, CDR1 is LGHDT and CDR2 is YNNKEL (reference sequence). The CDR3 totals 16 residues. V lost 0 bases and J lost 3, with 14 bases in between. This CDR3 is CASSQDGGTSDTEAFF. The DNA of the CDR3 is TGTGCCAGCAGCCAAGATGGCGGGACTTCGGACACTGAAGCTTTCTTT.

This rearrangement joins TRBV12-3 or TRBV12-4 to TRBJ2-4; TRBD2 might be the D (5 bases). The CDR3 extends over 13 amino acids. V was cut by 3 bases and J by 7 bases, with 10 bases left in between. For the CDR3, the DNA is TGTGCCAGCAGTTTGGGAGTTTCCAACATTCAGTACTTC. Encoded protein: CASSLGVSNIQYF.

The CDR3 nucleotides are TGCAGTGCTATCACGAACACAGATACGCAGTATTTT. Protein: CSAITNTDTQYF. The rearrangement joins TRBV20-1 to TRBJ2-3; D remains unclear. The CDR3 extends over 12 amino acids. Germline CDR1 and CDR2: DFQATT and SNEGSKA (reference sequence). Trimming stripped 4 bases from V and 2 bases from J, with 7 bases between.

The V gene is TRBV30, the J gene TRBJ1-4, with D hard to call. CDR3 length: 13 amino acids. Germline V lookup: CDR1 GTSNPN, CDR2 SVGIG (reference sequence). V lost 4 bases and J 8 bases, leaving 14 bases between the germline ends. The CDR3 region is CAWTLTTGEKLFF. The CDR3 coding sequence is TGTGCCTGGACACTCACAACGGGGGAAAAACTGTTTTTT.

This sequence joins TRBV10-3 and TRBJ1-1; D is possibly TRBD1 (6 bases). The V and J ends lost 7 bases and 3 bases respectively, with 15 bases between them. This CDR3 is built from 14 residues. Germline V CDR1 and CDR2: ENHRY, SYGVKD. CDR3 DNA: TGTGCCATCAAGGACGGACAGCCGTACACTGAAGCTTTCTTT. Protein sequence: CAIKDGQPYTEAFF.

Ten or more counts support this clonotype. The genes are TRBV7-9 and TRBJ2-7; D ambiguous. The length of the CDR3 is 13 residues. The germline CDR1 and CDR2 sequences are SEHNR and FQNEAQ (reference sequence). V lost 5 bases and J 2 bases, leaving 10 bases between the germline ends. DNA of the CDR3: TGTGCCAGCAGCCTTTATAGCCCCTACGAGCAGTACTTC. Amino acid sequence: CASSLYSPYEQYF.

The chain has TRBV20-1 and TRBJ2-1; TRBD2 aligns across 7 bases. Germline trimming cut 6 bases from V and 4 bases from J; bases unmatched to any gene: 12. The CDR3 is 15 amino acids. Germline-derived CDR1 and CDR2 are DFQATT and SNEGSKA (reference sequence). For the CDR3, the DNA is TGCAGTGCCCCCCGTGGGGGGGAACAATACAATGAGCAGTTCTTC. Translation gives CSAPRGGEQYNEQFF.